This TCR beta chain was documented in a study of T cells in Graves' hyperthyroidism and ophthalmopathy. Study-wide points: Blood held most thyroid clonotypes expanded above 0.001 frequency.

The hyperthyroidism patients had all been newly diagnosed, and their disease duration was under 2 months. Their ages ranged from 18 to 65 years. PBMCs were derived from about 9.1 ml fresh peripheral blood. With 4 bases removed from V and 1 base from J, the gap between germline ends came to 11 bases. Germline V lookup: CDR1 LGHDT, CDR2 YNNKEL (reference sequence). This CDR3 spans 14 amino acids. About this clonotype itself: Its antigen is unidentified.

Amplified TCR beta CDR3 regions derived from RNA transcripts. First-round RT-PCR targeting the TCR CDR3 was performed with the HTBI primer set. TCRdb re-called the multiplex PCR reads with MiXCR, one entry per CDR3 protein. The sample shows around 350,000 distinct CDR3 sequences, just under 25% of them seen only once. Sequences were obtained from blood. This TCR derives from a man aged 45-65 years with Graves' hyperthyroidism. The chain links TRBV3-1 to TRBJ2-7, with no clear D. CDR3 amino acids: CASSPRATSYEQYF. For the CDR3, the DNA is TGTGCCAGCAGCCCAAGAGCTACGTCCTACGAGCAGTACTTC.